Sequencing of this TCR beta chain was carried out in a study of sequential checkpoint blockade in melanoma. Produced via immunoSEQ multiplex PCR; TCRdb's table is partial and in-frame only. The data contain approximately 28,000 clones, about 83% of them seen just once; the ten biggest clones take up around 16%. The table lists this clone with a few counts. Specified treatment: randomized to nivolumab then ipilimumab (arm A) or the reverse (arm B). None of the patients previously received DNA-damaging chemotherapy. From thawed PBMCs, live CD3+CD8+ cells negative for CD19 and CD56 were sorted. Germline V gene data show CDR1 as MGHRA and CDR2 as YSYEKL. The V and J ends lost 4 bases and 4 bases, in that order; junction bases with no gene match: 10. This CDR3 region has 15 residues.

Source: CD8+ T cells sorted from blood (inferred from file names), taken from a patient given nivolumab and ipilimumab in sequence. This sequence joins TRBV4-1 and TRBJ2-7; TRBD1 matches at 7 bases. This TCR came from a human donor with melanoma. CDR3 nucleotide sequence: TGCGCCAGCAGCCCGAACACAGGGGAACGATACGAGCAGTACTTC. Translation: CASSPNTGERYEQYF.